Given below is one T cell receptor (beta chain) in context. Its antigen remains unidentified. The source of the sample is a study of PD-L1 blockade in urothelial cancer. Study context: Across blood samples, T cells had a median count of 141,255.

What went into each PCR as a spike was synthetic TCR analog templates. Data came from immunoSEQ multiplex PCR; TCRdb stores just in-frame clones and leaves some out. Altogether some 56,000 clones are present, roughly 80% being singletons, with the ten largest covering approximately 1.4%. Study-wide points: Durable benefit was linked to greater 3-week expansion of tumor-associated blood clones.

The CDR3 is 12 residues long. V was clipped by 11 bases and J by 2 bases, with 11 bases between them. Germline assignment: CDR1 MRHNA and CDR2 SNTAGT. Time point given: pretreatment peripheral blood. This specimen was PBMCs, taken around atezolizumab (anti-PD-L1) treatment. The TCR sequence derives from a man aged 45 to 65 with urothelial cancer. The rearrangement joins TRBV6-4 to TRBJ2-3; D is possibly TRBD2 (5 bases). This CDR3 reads CASKDFTDTQYF. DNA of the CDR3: TGTGCCTCCAAGGACTTCACAGATACGCAGTATTTT.